Given below is one T cell receptor beta chain in context. What it binds is unknown. The data were taken from a study of regulatory T cells in long-lasting Graves disease. Study findings and constraints: The researchers studied only peripheral blood, not thyroid tissue. Comparison showed that persistent patients shared more public clonotypes (about 2,700) than new patients (about 880). With persistent disease, TRBV28, TRBJ1-2 and TRBJ2-5 were the favored segments.

The time point was: persistent/refractory GD, antithyroid drugs over 5 years with positive TRAb. PBMC RNA was the source of the TCR library. Patients hailed from an endocrinology department in Xi'an, China. Researchers made TCR beta libraries by using iRepertoire HTBI primers and running Arm-PCR on CDR3 regions. MiXCR, run by TCRdb on the multiplex PCR reads, gives a single entry per CDR3 protein. The profile covers about 400,000 distinct CDR3 sequences, with around 21% appearing a single time and roughly 20% taken by the ten largest. Germline CDR1 and CDR2: SGHTA and FQGTGA. The CDR3 consists of 14 residues. Trimming shortened V by 5 bases and J by 3 bases, and 13 bases separated the two germline ends.

This chain joins TRBV7-3 and TRBJ2-5, with D perhaps matching TRBD1 or TRBD2 (7 bases each). The sample here was peripheral blood mononuclear cells (PBMCs), taken when the disease was refractory, from a patient treated with antithyroid drugs. The receptor was isolated from a female donor with Graves disease. This CDR3 reads CASSAGGTEETQYF. CDR3 bases: TGTGCCAGCAGCGCCGGGGGGACAGAAGAGACCCAGTACTTC.